Following are 5 T cell receptor beta chains from one sample sequenced in a study of cytomegalovirus exposure and HLA in healthy donors. TCRdb's copy holds only in-frame clones and misses some; the assay was immunoSEQ multiplex PCR. The sample holds about 160,000 clones, about 86% seen once. Specimen: PBMCs. The receptors derive from a woman in her twenties or thirties in good health and CMV-seronegative.

The chain carries TRBV5-6 and TRBJ2-7, with 9 bases aligning to TRBD1. Per the germline V gene, CDR1 is SGHDT and CDR2 is YYEEEE. The CDR3 is made up of 15 amino acids. The V and J ends lost 2 bases and 1 base, in that order; junction bases with no gene match: 4. CDR3 sequence reads: CASSLPGQGSYEQYF. CDR3 nucleotide sequence: TGTGCCAGCAGCTTACCGGGACAGGGTTCCTACGAGCAGTACTTC.

Worth noting for this clone: A far larger clone differs by one base, so this is likely a read error. Other DNA sequences of this sample code for an identical CDR3. This rearrangement joins TRBV6-1 to TRBJ2-3; 9 nucleotides match TRBD2. There are 15 residues in the CDR3. Looked up from germline, CDR1 is MNHNS and CDR2 is SASEGT. The junction had 2 bases not matched to a gene; V was cut back by 3 bases and J by 1 base. CDR3 residues: CASSDSSGGTDTQYF. The CDR3 DNA sequence: TGTGCCAGCAGTGACTCTAGCGGGGGCACAGATACGCAGTATTTT.

The chain uses TRBV5-6 and TRBJ1-2; D is undetermined. The CDR3 is 13 amino acids. Trimming took off 2 bases at V and 1 base at J, with 6 bases between the two ends. Germline CDR1 reads SGHDT; CDR2 reads YYEEEE. As DNA, the CDR3 is TGTGCCAGCAGCTTTCCGGGTAACTATGGCTACACCTTC. This sequence encodes CASSFPGNYGYTF.

J is TRBJ1-1 and V is TRBV13, with a weak D call TRBD1 (5 bases). This CDR3 spans 12 amino acids. The ends were cut back, 5 bases at V and 5 bases at J, with 9 bases in the middle. Germline-derived CDR1 and CDR2 are PRHDT and FYEKMQ (reference sequence). The CDR3 bases are TGTGCCAGCAGCGAGGGGAGTACTGAAGCTTTCTTT. As protein: CASSEGSTEAFF.

J is TRBJ1-2 and V is TRBV5-6; D is possibly TRBD1 (5 bases). V was clipped by 4 bases and J by 2 bases, with 12 bases between them. The CDR3 has 14 amino acids. Germline V lookup: CDR1 SGHDT, CDR2 YYEEEE. The CDR3 loop is CASSPLGRNYGYTF. In DNA form, the CDR3 reads TGTGCCAGCAGCCCCCTGGGACGCAACTATGGCTACACCTTC. Variable domain in full (rest from reference TRBV5-6 and TRBJ1-2): DAGVTQSPTHLIKTRGQQVTLRCSPKSGHDTVSWYQQALGQGPQFIFQYYEEEERQRGNFPDRFSGHQFPNYSSELNVNALLLGDSALYLCASSPLGRNYGYTFGSGTRLTVV.